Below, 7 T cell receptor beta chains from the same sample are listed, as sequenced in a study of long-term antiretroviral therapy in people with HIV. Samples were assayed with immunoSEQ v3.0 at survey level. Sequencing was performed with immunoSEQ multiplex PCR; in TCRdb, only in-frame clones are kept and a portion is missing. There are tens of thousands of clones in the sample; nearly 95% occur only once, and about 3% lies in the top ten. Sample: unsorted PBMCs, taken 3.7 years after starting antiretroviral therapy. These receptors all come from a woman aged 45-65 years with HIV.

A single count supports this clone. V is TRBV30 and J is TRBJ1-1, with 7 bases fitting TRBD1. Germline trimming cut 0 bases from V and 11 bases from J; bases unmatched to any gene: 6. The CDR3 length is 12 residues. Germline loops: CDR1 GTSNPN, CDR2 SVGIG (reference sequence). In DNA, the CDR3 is TGTGCCTGGAGTGTACGCAGGGGGGAGGCTTTCTTT. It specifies CAWSVRRGEAFF.

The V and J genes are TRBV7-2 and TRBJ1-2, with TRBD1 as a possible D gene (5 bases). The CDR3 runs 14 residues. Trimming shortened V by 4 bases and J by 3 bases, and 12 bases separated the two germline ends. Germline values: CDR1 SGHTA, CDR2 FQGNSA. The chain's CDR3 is CASSSYRGDYGYTF. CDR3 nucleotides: TGTGCCAGCAGCTCGTACAGAGGGGACTATGGCTACACCTTC.

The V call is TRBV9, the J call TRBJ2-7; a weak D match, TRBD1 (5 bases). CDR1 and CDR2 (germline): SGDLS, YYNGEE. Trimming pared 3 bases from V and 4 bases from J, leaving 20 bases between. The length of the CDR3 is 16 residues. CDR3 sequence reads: CASSAEPGSVGYEQYF. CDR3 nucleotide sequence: TGTGCCAGCAGCGCCGAGCCAGGGTCGGTCGGGTACGAGCAGTACTTC. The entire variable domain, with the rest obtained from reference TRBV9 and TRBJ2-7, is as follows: DSGVTQTPKHLITATGQRVTLRCSPRSGDLSVYWYQQSLDQGLQFLIQYYNGEERAKGNILERFSAQQFPDLHSELNLSSLELGDSALYFCASSAEPGSVGYEQYFGPGTRLTVT.

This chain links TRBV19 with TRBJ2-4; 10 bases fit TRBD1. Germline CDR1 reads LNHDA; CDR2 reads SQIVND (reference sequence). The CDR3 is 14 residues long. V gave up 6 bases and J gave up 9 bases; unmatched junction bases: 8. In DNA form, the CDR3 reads TGTGCCAGTAGGCCCGGGACAGGGGTCGGCATTCAGTACTTC. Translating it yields CASRPGTGVGIQYF.

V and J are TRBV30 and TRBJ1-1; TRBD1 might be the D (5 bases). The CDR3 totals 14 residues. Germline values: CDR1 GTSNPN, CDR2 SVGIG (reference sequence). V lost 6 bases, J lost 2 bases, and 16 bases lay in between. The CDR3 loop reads CACGLGAVNTEAFF. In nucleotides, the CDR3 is TGTGCCTGTGGCCTTGGGGCGGTAAACACTGAAGCTTTCTTT.

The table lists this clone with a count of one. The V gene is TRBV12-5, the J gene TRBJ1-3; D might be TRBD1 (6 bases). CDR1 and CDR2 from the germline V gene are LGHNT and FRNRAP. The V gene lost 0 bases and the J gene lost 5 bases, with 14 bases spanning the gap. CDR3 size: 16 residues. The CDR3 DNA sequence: TGTGCTAGTGGTTTGGTACCAACAGGGAGACGAAACACCATATATTTT. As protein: CASGLVPTGRRNTIYF.

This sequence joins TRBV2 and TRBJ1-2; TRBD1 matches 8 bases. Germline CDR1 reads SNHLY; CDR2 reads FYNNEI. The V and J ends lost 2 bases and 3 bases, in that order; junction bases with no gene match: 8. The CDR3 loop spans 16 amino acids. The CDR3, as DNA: TGTGCCAGCAGTGAAAGTAACAGGGGGGCGGACTATGGCTACACCTTC. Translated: CASSESNRGADYGYTF.